The sequence of this TCR beta chain was determined in a study of glioma-infiltrating T cells. Study-level results: CDR3 overlap between tissue and blood was very small. Gliomas, especially low-grade, showed above-expected tissue-blood divergence; non-neoplastic patients showed below.

V was pared by 4 bases and J by 5 bases, with 7 bases of the junction left unmatched. The CDR3 length is 15 residues. Germline assignment: CDR1 KGHDR and CDR2 SFDVKD. TCR alpha and beta CDR3 regions were amplified from RNA using iRepertoire nested multiplex PCR. Tissue mRNA or PBMC total RNA, about 90-450 ng, went into one-step reverse transcription and amplification. TCRdb fed the multiplex PCR reads into MiXCR, producing one record per CDR3 protein. This sample has under 50,000 distinct CDR3 sequences; about a fifth occur once, and the top ten carry 5% to 6.5%. This clonotype was seen many times. What it recognizes is unknown.

Sequencing was carried out using glioma tissue, nonneoplastic brain tissue, or PBMCs (not recorded which). V usage is TRBV24-1 and J usage is TRBJ1-5; 7 nucleotides match TRBD1. This TCR was recovered from a human donor with low-grade glioma or glioblastoma, undergoing nonglioma brain surgery, or in good health (not recorded which). Here the CDR3 DNA reads TGTGCCACCAGTGACTCAGGACAGGTAGATCAGCCCCAGCATTTT. This encodes CATSDSGQVDQPQHF.